One T cell receptor beta chain is described in this entry. These data are taken from a study of shared clonotypes between healthy human individuals. Terminally differentiated effector memory CD45RA+ cells were left out of the naive CD8 fraction, which was CD45RO-negative and positively selected for CCR7. Germline V gives CDR1 ENHRY, CDR2 SYGVKD. This CDR3 has 17 residues. Trimming removed 3 bases from V and 1 base from J; junction bases left unmatched: 9. Using immunoSEQ multiplex PCR, the repertoire was profiled, and TCRdb retains in-frame clones only, with some absent. The repertoire holds some 2 million clones, with about 95% as singletons.

The source is a man between 18 and 35 years old in good health. The chain combines TRBV10-3 with TRBJ2-3, with 8 bases aligning to TRBD1. Sequencing used naive CD8+ T cells sorted from blood. This CDR3 reads CAISEGDRGRGTDTQYF. CDR3 in DNA: TGTGCCATCAGTGAAGGAGACAGGGGTCGTGGCACAGATACGCAGTATTTT.